The rows below give T cell receptor beta chains drawn from one sample of a study of blood T cell repertoires in COVID-19. The repertoire was sequenced with immunoSEQ multiplex PCR; TCRdb's copy has only in-frame clones and lacks some. The table lists some 400,000 clones, over 75% of them singletons. The sequencing sample was made of peripheral blood. Receptors were obtained from an older woman with COVID-19, enrolled during active disease. Each CDR3 is given with its conserved first and last residue. D genes are given only for firm matches. Rows may omit the clone size; those that give it use once, few, many or a size class.

size	V	D	J	CDR3	DNA
NA	TRBV2	TRBD1	TRBJ1-1	CASTDRANTEAFF	TGTGCCAGCACCGACAGGGCGAACACTGAAGCTTTCTTT
once	TRBV5-1	NA	TRBJ2-3	CASSLVPLGGGTDTQYF	TGCGCCAGCAGCTTGGTGCCCCTAGGAGGTGGCACAGATACGCAGTATTTT
NA	TRBV9	TRBD2	TRBJ2-3	CASSPRGTSGGADTQYF	TGTGCCAGCAGCCCCCGCGGGACTAGCGGGGGGGCGGATACGCAGTATTTT
few	TRBV28	TRBD1	TRBJ1-2	CASSSPSTGDYGYTF	TGTGCCAGCAGTTCTCCCTCGACAGGGGACTATGGCTACACCTTC
NA	TRBV5-1	NA	TRBJ2-6	CASSLDISSGANVLTF	TGCGCCAGCAGCTTGGACATCAGCTCTGGGGCCAACGTCCTGACTTTC
once	TRBV30	TRBD2	TRBJ2-7	CAWSVAGGPYEQYF	TGTGCCTGGAGTGTGGCGGGGGGACCCTACGAGCAGTACTTC
NA	TRBV7-8	TRBD1	TRBJ1-4	CASRRWGTGGEKLFF	TGTGCCAGCAGACGATGGGGGACAGGGGGCGAAAAACTGTTTTTT
NA	TRBV11-2	NA	TRBJ1-2	CASSPIESLGYTF	TGTGCCAGCAGCCCGATCGAGTCCCTGGGCTACACCTTC
NA	TRBV5-1	NA	TRBJ1-2	CASSLLTGDSGGYTF	TGCGCCAGCAGCTTGTTGACAGGCGATTCGGGTGGCTACACCTTC
NA	TRBV5-5	NA	TRBJ2-5	CASSQTGGARSWETQYF	TGTGCCAGCAGCCAAACCGGTGGGGCTAGGTCCTGGGAGACCCAGTACTTC
NA	TRBV18	NA	TRBJ1-2	CASSPVASSNYGYTF	TGTGCCAGCTCACCAGTCGCGAGTTCTAACTATGGCTACACCTTC
NA	TRBV5-1	NA	TRBJ1-2	CASSLVSVNYGYTF	TGCGCCAGCAGCTTGGTTTCAGTCAACTATGGCTACACCTTC
NA	TRBV7-9	NA	TRBJ1-2	CASSTAGTAYGYTF	TGTGCCAGCAGCACAGCCGGGACTGCTTATGGCTACACCTTC
few	TRBV21-1	NA	TRBJ1-5	CARRQGRVRNQPQHF	TGTGCCAGAAGACAGGGGCGAGTGAGAAATCAGCCCCAGCATTTT
NA	TRBV7-6	NA	TRBJ2-1	CASSFYRGLYNEQFF	TGTGCCAGCAGCTTTTACCGAGGCCTTTACAATGAGCAGTTCTTC
once	TRBV28	NA	TRBJ1-2	CASRGEGGPPGYTF	TGTGCCAGCAGGGGTGAGGGTGGCCCTCCGGGCTACACCTTC
few	TRBV7-9	NA	TRBJ2-7	CASSSSGGYEQYF	TGTGCCAGCAGCTCTTCCGGGGGCTACGAGCAGTACTTC
NA	TRBV6-1	TRBD1	TRBJ2-2	CASSGDKTGGTNTGELFF	TGTGCCAGCAGTGGGGACAAGACAGGGGGCACGAACACCGGGGAGCTGTTTTTT
NA	TRBV6-5	NA	TRBJ2-3	CASSYVESPSTDTQYF	TGTGCCAGCAGTTACGTGGAGAGCCCGAGCACAGATACGCAGTATTTT
NA	TRBV3-1/TRBV3-2	TRBD1	TRBJ1-2	CASSPWDRETSGYTF	TGTGCCAGCAGCCCCTGGGACAGGGAGACGAGTGGCTACACCTTC
NA	TRBV19	TRBD1	TRBJ2-7	CASSPRTGGDSYEQYF	TGTGCCAGTAGTCCCCGGACAGGGGGCGACTCCTACGAGCAGTACTTC
NA	TRBV9	TRBD1	TRBJ2-7	CASSVGRGYYEQYF	TGTGCCAGCAGCGTAGGCAGGGGGTACTACGAGCAGTACTTC
NA	TRBV19	TRBD1	TRBJ1-1	CASSRAGGMNTEAFF	TGTGCCAGTAGTAGGGCAGGGGGCATGAACACTGAAGCTTTCTTT
many	TRBV19	TRBD2	TRBJ2-1	CASSRASGGYSSYNEQFF	TGTGCCAGTAGCCGGGCTAGCGGGGGGTACAGCTCCTACAATGAGCAGTTCTTC
NA	TRBV19	NA	TRBJ2-2	CASSTLGLPNTGELFF	TGTGCCAGTAGTACCCTGGGGCTGCCGAACACCGGGGAGCTGTTTTTT
NA	TRBV5-1	NA	TRBJ1-4	CASSLLGQSNEKLFF	TGCGCCAGCAGCTTGCTAGGACAGTCCAATGAAAAACTGTTTTTT
NA	TRBV7-8	TRBD2	TRBJ2-1	CASSSGSSGGGHNEQFF	TGTGCCAGCAGTTCCGGTTCTAGCGGGGGGGGTCATAATGAGCAGTTCTTC
once	TRBV6-6	NA	TRBJ2-1	CASRSGQSSYNEQFF	TGTGCCAGCAGATCCGGACAGAGCTCCTACAATGAGCAGTTCTTC
NA	TRBV5-4	NA	TRBJ2-6	CASSFTEISGANVLTF	TGTGCCAGCAGCTTTACAGAAATCTCTGGGGCCAACGTCCTGACTTTC
once	TRBV7-9	TRBD1	TRBJ1-1	CASSTPLRDRGPKAFF	TGTGCCAGCAGCACCCCCCTCCGGGACAGGGGACCCAAAGCTTTCTTT
NA	TRBV7-2	NA	TRBJ2-5	CASSLGPWTQETQYF	TGTGCCAGCAGCTTAGGGCCTTGGACTCAAGAGACCCAGTACTTC
NA	TRBV5-5	NA	TRBJ1-1	CASSLLHNPNTEAFF	TGTGCCAGCAGCTTACTTCATAATCCGAACACTGAAGCTTTCTTT
NA	TRBV9	TRBD2	TRBJ2-2	CASSPLAGGRTGELFF	TGTGCCAGCAGCCCCCTAGCGGGGGGGCGGACCGGGGAGCTGTTTTTT
NA	TRBV5-6	NA	TRBJ1-2	CASSLAQGFWGYTF	TGTGCCAGCAGCTTGGCACAGGGCTTCTGGGGCTACACCTTC
NA	TRBV6-6	NA	TRBJ1-3	CASSPRGLSGNTIYF	TGTGCCAGCAGCCCCAGGGGCCTCTCTGGAAACACCATATATTTT
NA	TRBV5-1	TRBD1	TRBJ2-7	CASSLPGTGGAEQYF	TGCGCCAGCAGCTTACCCGGGACAGGGGGTGCCGAGCAGTACTTC
NA	TRBV4-1	NA	TRBJ1-3	CASSQDKYNSGNTIYF	TGCGCCAGCAGCCAAGATAAATACAACTCTGGAAACACCATATATTTT
NA	TRBV6-1	TRBD1	TRBJ1-3	CASSEGAGGAPGNTIYF	TGTGCCAGCAGTGAAGGAGCAGGGGGTGCTCCTGGAAACACCATATATTTT
few	TRBV11-2	TRBD1	TRBJ1-2	CASSFYDKGAGYTF	TGTGCCAGCAGCTTTTACGATAAGGGGGCCGGCTACACCTTC
NA	TRBV3-1/TRBV3-2	NA	TRBJ1-1	CASSFTRTQFEAFF	TGTGCCAGCAGTTTTACCCGAACACAGTTTGAAGCTTTCTTT
once	TRBV12-3/TRBV12-4	NA	TRBJ1-5	CASSLRQGEPQHF	TGTGCCAGCAGTTTGCGCCAAGGGGAGCCCCAGCATTTT
NA	TRBV6-5	NA	TRBJ1-2	CASSYSAGTQGVGYTF	TGTGCCAGCAGTTACTCAGCCGGGACACAAGGGGTTGGCTACACCTTC
once	TRBV18	NA	TRBJ1-2	CASSEGSNYGYTF	TGTGCCAGCTCGGAGGGGTCGAACTATGGCTACACCTTC
NA	TRBV30	NA	TRBJ1-1	CAWSVGYTEAFF	TGTGCCTGGAGTGTCGGGTACACTGAAGCTTTCTTT
NA	TRBV6-5	TRBD1	TRBJ2-1	CASSYSPGQGNSEQFF	TGTGCCAGCAGTTACTCCCCGGGACAGGGGAATAGTGAGCAGTTCTTC
NA	TRBV6-1	TRBD2	TRBJ2-2	CASSEHLLAGAGELFF	TGTGCCAGCAGTGAACATTTACTAGCGGGGGCCGGGGAGCTGTTTTTT
NA	TRBV12-3/TRBV12-4	NA	TRBJ1-2	CASSLRGDGYTF	TGTGCCAGCAGTTTGCGGGGGGATGGCTACACCTTC
few	TRBV5-4	NA	TRBJ2-1	CASSFHSPLSTQGVEQFF	TGTGCCAGCAGCTTCCACAGTCCTTTGTCTACACAGGGAGTGGAGCAGTTCTTC
NA	TRBV12-3/TRBV12-4	NA	TRBJ2-7	CASSFSSSYEQYF	TGTGCCAGCAGTTTTTCCTCTTCCTACGAGCAGTACTTC
NA	TRBV6-5	NA	TRBJ1-1	CASSSQGRAFF	TGTGCCAGCAGTTCCCAGGGTAGGGCTTTCTTT
once	TRBV10-3	NA	TRBJ2-2	CAIRPQGNTGELFF	TGTGCCATCAGGCCCCAGGGTAACACCGGGGAGCTGTTTTTT
NA	TRBV5-1	NA	TRBJ2-5	CASSLTPSYQETQYF	TGCGCCAGCAGCTTGACCCCTAGCTATCAAGAGACCCAGTACTTC
few	TRBV29-1	NA	TRBJ2-5	CSVGQGGQETQYF	TGCAGCGTTGGACAGGGAGGCCAAGAGACCCAGTACTTC
NA	TRBV5-1	NA	TRBJ1-6	CASSPRPGGSYNSPLHF	TGCGCCAGCAGCCCGCGACCCGGGGGCTCCTATAATTCACCCCTCCACTTT
few	TRBV19	TRBD1	TRBJ1-5	CASSTLQGAQPQHF	TGTGCCAGTAGTACCCTACAGGGGGCTCAGCCCCAGCATTTT
NA	TRBV20-1	TRBD2	TRBJ2-1	CSASARGAGGRNEQFF	TGCAGTGCTAGTGCCCGGGGCGCGGGGGGGCGCAATGAGCAGTTCTTC
few	TRBV6-1	TRBD1	TRBJ1-5	CASSDLGTGVQPQHF	TGTGCCAGCAGTGATCTTGGGACAGGGGTTCAGCCCCAGCATTTT
few	TRBV29-1	TRBD1	TRBJ1-5	CSVILGQGVPGNQPQHF	TGCAGCGTGATACTGGGACAGGGGGTACCGGGCAATCAGCCCCAGCATTTT
NA	TRBV28	TRBD1	TRBJ1-6	CASSYRTGGYSPLHF	TGTGCCAGCAGTTACCGAACAGGGGGTTATTCACCCCTCCACTTT